This TCR beta chain was sequenced for a study of tumor and adjacent non-tumor tissue in lung cancer. Looking at the study overall: Patients comprised about eleven adenocarcinoma, a couple of squamous cell carcinoma and 1 small cell lung cancer. Around 4 million productive TCRbeta reads were obtained per sample on average. Patients were aged about 30 to 76, about 10 men and about 5 women, stage I to III.

In the case of this clonotype: The junction differs from germline at one of its ends, possibly a read error.

No cell sorting was done before RNA was extracted from the tissue. The library came from three nested PCR rounds adapted from ARM-PCR protocols. One entry per CDR3 protein results from TCRdb running MiXCR on the multiplex PCR reads. The table has around 74,000 distinct CDR3 sequences, less than 75% seen once. This CDR3 has 14 residues. The germline V gene encodes CDR1 SGHNT and CDR2 YENEEA. Specimen: lung tumor tissue. This receptor was identified in a woman in her sixties or seventies with non-small cell lung cancer. The V call is TRBV11-3, the J call TRBJ2-1, with 7 bases matching TRBD2. CDR3 region: CSSSLDGLGVGQFF. Here the CDR3 DNA reads TGTTCCAGTAGCTTAGACGGACTAGGGGTTGGTCAGTTCTTC.